The rows below give T cell receptor beta chains drawn from one sample of a study of memory CD4+ T cells and cytomegalovirus serostatus. The protocol was immunoSEQ multiplex PCR, while the TCRdb copy is restricted to in-frame clones and leaves out a portion. The repertoire holds 50,000 to 60,000 clones, more than 70% seen once, with 2% in the top ten. The sequencing input was memory CD4+ T cells from blood. These receptors were taken from an adult in good health and CMV-seropositive. Both conserved end residues are part of each CDR3. A D gene is named only where the DNA matches it firmly. Clone sizes are given selectively: once, few, many, or a class where the clone is expanded.

j_call: TRBJ2-5
v_call: TRBV7-9
d_call: TRBD2
clone_size: .
cdr3_aa: CASSSAGLAGQQETQYF
cdr3_nt: TGTGCCAGCAGCTCGGCGGGACTAGCGGGGCAACAAGAGACCCAGTACTTC

j_call: TRBJ1-1
v_call: TRBV18
d_call: .
clone_size: .
cdr3_aa: CASSPFEGENTEAFF
cdr3_nt: TGTGCCAGCTCACCCTTCGAGGGGGAGAACACTGAAGCTTTCTTT

j_call: TRBJ2-6
v_call: TRBV11-2
d_call: .
clone_size: .
cdr3_aa: CASSLAGANVLTF
cdr3_nt: TGTGCCAGCAGCTTGGCTGGGGCCAACGTCCTGACTTTC

j_call: TRBJ1-3
v_call: TRBV7-2
d_call: .
clone_size: .
cdr3_aa: CASSLVARTPGNTIYF
cdr3_nt: TGTGCCAGCAGCTTAGTGGCTCGGACGCCCGGAAACACCATATATTTT

j_call: TRBJ2-7
v_call: TRBV4-2
d_call: .
clone_size: .
cdr3_aa: CASSQDPEYYEQYF
cdr3_nt: TGTGCCAGCAGCCAAGATCCAGAGTACTACGAGCAGTACTTC

j_call: TRBJ2-1
v_call: TRBV7-9
d_call: .
clone_size: few
cdr3_aa: CASSAHNEQFF
cdr3_nt: TGTGCCAGCAGCGCCCATAATGAGCAGTTCTTC

j_call: TRBJ2-7
v_call: TRBV27
d_call: .
clone_size: .
cdr3_aa: CASSLTGSLLSEQYF
cdr3_nt: TGTGCCAGCAGTTTAACCGGGTCCCTGCTGAGCGAGCAGTACTTC

j_call: TRBJ2-7
v_call: TRBV7-9
d_call: TRBD1
clone_size: .
cdr3_aa: CASSFGQATTYEQYF
cdr3_nt: TGTGCCAGCAGCTTCGGACAGGCGACGACCTACGAGCAGTACTTC

j_call: TRBJ2-7
v_call: TRBV28
d_call: .
clone_size: .
cdr3_aa: CASTAMHEQYF
cdr3_nt: TGTGCCAGCACCGCGATGCACGAGCAGTACTTC

j_call: TRBJ2-1
v_call: TRBV7-2
d_call: .
clone_size: .
cdr3_aa: CASSWAINEQFF
cdr3_nt: TGTGCCAGCAGCTGGGCCATAAATGAGCAGTTCTTC

j_call: TRBJ2-3
v_call: TRBV7-3
d_call: .
clone_size: .
cdr3_aa: CASSLNVGNTDTQYF
cdr3_nt: TGTGCCAGCAGCTTAAACGTGGGGAACACAGATACGCAGTATTTT

j_call: TRBJ1-1
v_call: TRBV28
d_call: .
clone_size: .
cdr3_aa: CASRFTANTEAFF
cdr3_nt: TGTGCCAGCAGGTTCACGGCGAACACTGAAGCTTTCTTT